This T cell receptor (beta chain) was captured by sequencing in a study of cytomegalovirus exposure and HLA in healthy donors. General study findings and limits: It was found in a later analysis that first-cohort TCR clusters tended to co-occur in the 120 validation repertoires. Overall, about 160 TCR beta chains were annotated as cytomegalovirus-associated.

Looked up from germline, CDR1 is SNHLY and CDR2 is FYNNEI. Trimming removed 6 bases at V and 0 bases at J, with 5 bases between. The CDR3 spans 13 residues. With regard to this clone: The antigen is not known.

TCRdb's table, derived via immunoSEQ multiplex PCR, lists solely in-frame clones and lacks some. The table records tens of thousands of clones, 90% to 97% of them present only once. The specimen sequenced was PBMCs. This chain links TRBV2 with TRBJ1-4, with D unclear. The origin of this receptor is a young woman in good health and CMV-seronegative. The CDR3 region has the DNA TGTGCCAGCAGAGCTGCAACTAATGAAAAACTGTTTTTT. Translating it yields CASRAATNEKLFF.